The rows below give T cell receptor beta chains drawn from one sample of a study of blood T cells in healthy people across ages. TCRdb recomputed calls from the 5' RACE reads with MiXCR, one row per CDR3 protein. The sample carries about 720,000 distinct CDR3 sequences, 20% to 25% recorded once. The sample also formed part of further work on T cells of mothers and their children.

The sequenced material came from blood. The receptor source for this set is a boy aged 5-17 years in good health. The conserved cysteine and the conserved F or W are not part of the CDR3 here.

TRBJ1-2,12,TRBV9,ASSVAEGNYGYT
NA,11,TRBV29-1,SVTSGVSYEQY
TRBJ1-1,12,TRBV27,ASSFQGLNTEAF
TRBJ2-5,12,TRBV2,ASSVKGLQETQY
TRBJ2-7,12,TRBV7-9,ASSFTTSPHEQY
TRBJ1-1,13,TRBV5-1,ASSEGGGKNTEAF
TRBJ2-1,14,TRBV5-6,ASSLISGQSSNEQF
TRBJ2-3,14,TRBV7-3,ASSRQGGAPTDTQY
TRBJ2-5,10,TRBV29-1,SPVGSAGTQY
TRBJ2-4,12,TRBV28,AALETGGKNIQY
TRBJ2-5,16,TRBV4-2,ASSQDQFVLAEEETQY
TRBJ2-2,14,TRBV7-6,ASSLSSPSNTGELF
TRBJ2-6,12,TRBV5-1,ATTEGAGANVLT
NA,13,TRBV20-1,SAPIPASGQETQY
TRBJ1-2,13,TRBV6-5,ASSQAQADRYGYT
TRBJ2-3,12,TRBV6-2/TRBV6-3,ASSYDQVADTQY
TRBJ1-2,13,TRBV27,ASSPTGGGYYGYT
TRBJ2-3,11,TRBV10-3,AIRGLNTDTQY
TRBJ1-3,13,TRBV3-1,ASSQTADSGNTIY
TRBJ2-5,11,TRBV5-1,ASSLAPKETQY
TRBJ2-1,15,TRBV27,ASSWLQNRGPYNEQF
TRBJ2-2,14,TRBV28,ASSFSQATGTGELF
TRBJ2-1,12,TRBV28,ASSTPSEYNEQF
TRBJ1-1,14,TRBV5-1,ASSFTTRGDGTEAF
NA,9,TRBV20-1,SASNSYEQY
TRBJ2-2,14,TRBV11-2,ASSPTSGGLTGELF
TRBJ1-1,11,TRBV20-1,SARSERNTEAF
TRBJ1-5,13,TRBV4-2,ASSQEGFSNQPQH
TRBJ2-6,13,TRBV7-2,ASSMQYSGANVLT
TRBJ2-1,13,TRBV15,ATSRDRGLVNEQF